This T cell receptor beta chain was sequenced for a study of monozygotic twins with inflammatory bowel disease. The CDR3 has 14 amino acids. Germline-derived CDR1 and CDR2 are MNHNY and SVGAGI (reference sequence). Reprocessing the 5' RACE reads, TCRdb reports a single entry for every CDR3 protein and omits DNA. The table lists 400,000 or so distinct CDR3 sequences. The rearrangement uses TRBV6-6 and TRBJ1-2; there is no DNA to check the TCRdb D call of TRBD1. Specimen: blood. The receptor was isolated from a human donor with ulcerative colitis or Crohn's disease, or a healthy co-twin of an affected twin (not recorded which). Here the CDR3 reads CASSLGRDRLGYTF.